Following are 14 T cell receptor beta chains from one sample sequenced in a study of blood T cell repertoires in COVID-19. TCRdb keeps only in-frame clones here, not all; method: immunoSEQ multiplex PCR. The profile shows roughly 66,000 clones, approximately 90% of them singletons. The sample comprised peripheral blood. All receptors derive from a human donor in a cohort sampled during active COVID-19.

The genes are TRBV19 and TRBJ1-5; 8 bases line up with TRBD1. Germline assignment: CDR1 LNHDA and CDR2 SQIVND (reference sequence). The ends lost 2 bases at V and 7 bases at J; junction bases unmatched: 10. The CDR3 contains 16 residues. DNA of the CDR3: TGTGCCAGTAGTATATCGTTCGTAGGACAGGGCCAGCCCCAGCATTTT. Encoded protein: CASSISFVGQGQPQHF. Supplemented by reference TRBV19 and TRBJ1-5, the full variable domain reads DGGITQSPKYLFRKEGQNVTLSCEQNLNHDAMYWYRQDPGQGLRLIYYSQIVNDFQKGDIAEGYSVSREKKESFPLTVTSAQKNPTAFYLCASSISFVGQGQPQHFGDGTRLSIL.

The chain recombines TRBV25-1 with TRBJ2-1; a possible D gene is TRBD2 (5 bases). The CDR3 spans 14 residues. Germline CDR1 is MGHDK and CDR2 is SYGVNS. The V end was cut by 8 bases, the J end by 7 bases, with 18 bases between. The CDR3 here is CASHENGLTNEQFF. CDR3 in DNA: TGTGCCAGCCACGAAAATGGACTTACAAATGAGCAGTTCTTC.

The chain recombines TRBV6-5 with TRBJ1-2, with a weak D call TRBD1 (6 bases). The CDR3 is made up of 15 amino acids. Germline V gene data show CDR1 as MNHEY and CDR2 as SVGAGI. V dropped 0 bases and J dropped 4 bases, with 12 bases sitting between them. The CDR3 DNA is TGTGCCAGCAGTTACTCGAATGTAGGGGGCTATGGCTACACCTTC. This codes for CASSYSNVGGYGYTF.

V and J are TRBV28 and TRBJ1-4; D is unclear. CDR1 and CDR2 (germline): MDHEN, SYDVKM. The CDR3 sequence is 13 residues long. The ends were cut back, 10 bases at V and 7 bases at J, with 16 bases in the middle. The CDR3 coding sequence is TGTGCCACCCGGGCCTCGAGGGTTGAAAAACTGTTTTTT. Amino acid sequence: CATRASRVEKLFF.

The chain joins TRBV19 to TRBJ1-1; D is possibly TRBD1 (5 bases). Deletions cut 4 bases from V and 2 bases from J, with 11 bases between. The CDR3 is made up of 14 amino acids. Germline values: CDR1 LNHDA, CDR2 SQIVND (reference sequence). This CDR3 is CASSTPRGNTEAFF. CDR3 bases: TGTGCCAGTAGTACTCCAAGGGGAAACACTGAAGCTTTCTTT. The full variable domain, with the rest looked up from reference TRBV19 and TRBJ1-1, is DGGITQSPKYLFRKEGQNVTLSCEQNLNHDAMYWYRQDPGQGLRLIYYSQIVNDFQKGDIAEGYSVSREKKESFPLTVTSAQKNPTAFYLCASSTPRGNTEAFFGQGTRLTVV.

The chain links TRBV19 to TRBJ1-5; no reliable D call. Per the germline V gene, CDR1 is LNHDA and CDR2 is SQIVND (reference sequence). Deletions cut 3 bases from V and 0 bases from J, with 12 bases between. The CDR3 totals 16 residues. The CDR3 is CASSIRGKSSNQPQHF. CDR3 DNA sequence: TGTGCCAGTAGTATTCGGGGAAAAAGTAGCAATCAGCCCCAGCATTTT.

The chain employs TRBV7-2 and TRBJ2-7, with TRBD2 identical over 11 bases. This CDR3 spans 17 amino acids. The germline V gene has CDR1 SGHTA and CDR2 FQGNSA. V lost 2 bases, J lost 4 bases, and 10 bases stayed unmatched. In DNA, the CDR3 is TGTGCCAGCAGCTTATTCGCGACTCTAGCGGGGGGATACGAGCAGTACTTC. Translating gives CASSLFATLAGGYEQYF.

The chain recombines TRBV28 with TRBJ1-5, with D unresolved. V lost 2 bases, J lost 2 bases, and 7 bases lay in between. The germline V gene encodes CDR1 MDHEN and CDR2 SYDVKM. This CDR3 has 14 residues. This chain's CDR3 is CASSLVRGNQPQHF. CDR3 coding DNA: TGTGCCAGCAGTTTAGTGAGGGGCAATCAGCCCCAGCATTTT.

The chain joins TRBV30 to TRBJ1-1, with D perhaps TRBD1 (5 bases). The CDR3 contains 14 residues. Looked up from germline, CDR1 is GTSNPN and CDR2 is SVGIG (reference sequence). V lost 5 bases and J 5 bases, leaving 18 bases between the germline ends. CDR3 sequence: CAWGLIGEGTEAFF. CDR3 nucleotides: TGTGCCTGGGGCCTTATTGGGGAGGGGACTGAAGCTTTCTTT.

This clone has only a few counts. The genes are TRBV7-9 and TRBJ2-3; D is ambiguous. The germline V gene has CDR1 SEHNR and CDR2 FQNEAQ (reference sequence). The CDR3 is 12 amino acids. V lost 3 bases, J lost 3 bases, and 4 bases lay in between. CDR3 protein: CASSFLTDTQYF. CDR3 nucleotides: TGTGCCAGCAGCTTCTTAACAGATACGCAGTATTTT.

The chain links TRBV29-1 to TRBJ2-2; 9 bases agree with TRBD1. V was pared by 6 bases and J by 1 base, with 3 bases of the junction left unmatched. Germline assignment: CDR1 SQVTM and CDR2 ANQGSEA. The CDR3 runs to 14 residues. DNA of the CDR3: TGCAGCGTCGCGGGACAGGGGAACACCGGGGAGCTGTTTTTT. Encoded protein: CSVAGQGNTGELFF.

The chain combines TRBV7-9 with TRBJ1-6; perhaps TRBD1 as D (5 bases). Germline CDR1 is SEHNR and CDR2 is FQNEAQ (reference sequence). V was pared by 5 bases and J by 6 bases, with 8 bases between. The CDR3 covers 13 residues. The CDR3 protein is CASSDQGNSPLHF. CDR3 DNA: TGTGCCAGCAGCGACCAGGGTAATTCACCCCTCCACTTT.

CDR3 coding DNA: TGTGCCAGCAGCCAGGGGGCGAACACCGGGGAGCTGTTTTTT. Translating it yields CASSQGANTGELFF. This chain links TRBV9 with TRBJ2-2, with 7 bases that match TRBD1. The ends lost 4 bases at V and 0 bases at J; junction bases unmatched: 0. CDR3 size: 14 residues. The germline V gene has CDR1 SGDLS and CDR2 YYNGEE.

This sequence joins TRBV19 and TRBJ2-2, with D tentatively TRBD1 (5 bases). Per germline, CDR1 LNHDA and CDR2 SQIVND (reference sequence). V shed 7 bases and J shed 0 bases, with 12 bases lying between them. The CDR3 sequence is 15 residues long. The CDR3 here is CASNKGFANTGELFF. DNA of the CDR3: TGTGCCAGTAATAAGGGGTTCGCGAACACCGGGGAGCTGTTTTTT.